The subject of this entry is one T cell receptor beta chain. Profiled with immunoSEQ multiplex PCR; TCRdb holds only in-frame clones, not every one. The profile shows 150,000 or so clones, 70% to 80% of them singletons. These data come from a study of cytotoxic CD8 clonotypes in ibrutinib-treated CLL. Study as a whole: Response specimens were obtained following a median treatment duration of approximately 12 months, with a range of 6 to 36.

Germline V gene sequence: CDR1 MNHEY, CDR2 SMNVEV (reference sequence). This CDR3 comprises 19 residues. The J segment lost 0 bases and the V segment lost 1 base, leaving 10 bases of the junction unmatched. The chain combines TRBV27 with TRBJ1-3; 9 positions match TRBD1. This sequence was found in a human donor with chronic lymphocytic leukemia. Here the sequenced sample was PBMCs, taken after 12 months of ibrutinib treatment. The CDR3 bases are TGTGCCAGCAGTTTATTCTCCGTTGGGACAGGGTTCTCTGGAAACACCATATATTTT. This codes for CASSLFSVGTGFSGNTIYF.